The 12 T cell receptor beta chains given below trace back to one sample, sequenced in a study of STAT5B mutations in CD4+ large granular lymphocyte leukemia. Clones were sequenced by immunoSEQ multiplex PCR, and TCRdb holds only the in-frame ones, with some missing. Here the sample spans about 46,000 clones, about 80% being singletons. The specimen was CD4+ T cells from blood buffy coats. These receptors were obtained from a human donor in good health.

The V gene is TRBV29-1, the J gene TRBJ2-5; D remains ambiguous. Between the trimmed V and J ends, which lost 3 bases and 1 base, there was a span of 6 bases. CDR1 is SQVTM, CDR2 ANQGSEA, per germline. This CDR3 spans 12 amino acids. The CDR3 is CSVDRSQETQYF. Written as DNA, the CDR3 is TGCAGCGTTGATCGGTCCCAAGAGACCCAGTACTTC.

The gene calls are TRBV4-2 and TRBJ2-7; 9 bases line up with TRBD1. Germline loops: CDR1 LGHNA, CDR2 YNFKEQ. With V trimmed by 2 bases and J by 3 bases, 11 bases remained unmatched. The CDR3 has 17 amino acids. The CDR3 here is CASSQRYNRDRDYEQYF. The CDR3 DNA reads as TGTGCCAGCAGCCAACGATACAACCGGGACAGGGACTACGAGCAGTACTTC.

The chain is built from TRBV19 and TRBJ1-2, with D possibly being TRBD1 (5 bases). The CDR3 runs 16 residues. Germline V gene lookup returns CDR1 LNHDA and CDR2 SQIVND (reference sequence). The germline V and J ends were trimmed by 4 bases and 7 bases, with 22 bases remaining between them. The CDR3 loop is CASSSGTRERRLGYTF. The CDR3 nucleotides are TGTGCCAGTAGTAGCGGGACTCGGGAAAGGAGACTTGGCTACACCTTC. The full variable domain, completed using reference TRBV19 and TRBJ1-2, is DGGITQSPKYLFRKEGQNVTLSCEQNLNHDAMYWYRQDPGQGLRLIYYSQIVNDFQKGDIAEGYSVSREKKESFPLTVTSAQKNPTAFYLCASSSGTRERRLGYTFGSGTRLTVV.

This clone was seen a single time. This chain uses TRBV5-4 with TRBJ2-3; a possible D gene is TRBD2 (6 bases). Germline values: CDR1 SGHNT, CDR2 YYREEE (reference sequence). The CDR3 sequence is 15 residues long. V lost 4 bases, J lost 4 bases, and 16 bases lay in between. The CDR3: CASSPLGGESDTQYF. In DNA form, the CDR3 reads TGTGCCAGCAGCCCGTTGGGGGGTGAGTCAGATACGCAGTATTTT.

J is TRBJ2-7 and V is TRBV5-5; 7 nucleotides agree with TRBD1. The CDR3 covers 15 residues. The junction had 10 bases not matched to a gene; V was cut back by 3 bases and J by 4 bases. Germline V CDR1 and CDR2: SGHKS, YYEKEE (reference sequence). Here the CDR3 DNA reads TGTGCCAGCAGCTGGGGCCTAGGGGGCCTGTACGAGCAGTACTTC. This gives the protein CASSWGLGGLYEQYF.

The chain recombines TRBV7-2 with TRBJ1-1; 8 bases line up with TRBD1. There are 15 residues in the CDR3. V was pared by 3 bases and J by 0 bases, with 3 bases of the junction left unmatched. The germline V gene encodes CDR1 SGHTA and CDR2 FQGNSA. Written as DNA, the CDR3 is TGTGCCAGCAGCTTGAGGACAGGGTTGAACACTGAAGCTTTCTTT. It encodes CASSLRTGLNTEAFF.

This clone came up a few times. The CDR3 nucleotides are TGTGCCAGCAGCTGGACAGGGGACACTGAAGCTTTCTTT. Encoded protein: CASSWTGDTEAFF. The chain is built from TRBV7-9 and TRBJ1-1, with TRBD1 matching over 9 bases. V lost 4 bases to trimming and J lost 3 bases; unmatched junction nucleotides: 0. The CDR3 extends over 13 amino acids. The germline CDR1 and CDR2 sequences are SEHNR and FQNEAQ (reference sequence).

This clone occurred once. CDR3 coding DNA: TGTGCCGCGGTTTCAACTAATGAAAAACTGTTTTTT. Its protein is CAAVSTNEKLFF. The chain uses TRBV28 and TRBJ1-4; D is unclear. The V end was cut by 11 bases, the J end by 0 bases, with 7 bases between. The CDR3 loop spans 12 amino acids. Germline V lookup: CDR1 MDHEN, CDR2 SYDVKM. The full variable domain, its missing parts supplied by reference TRBV28 and TRBJ1-4, is DVKVTQSSRYLVKRTGEKVFLECVQDMDHENMFWYRQDPGLGLRLIYFSYDVKMKEKGDIPEGYSVSREKKERFSLILESASTNQTSMYLCAAVSTNEKLFFGSGTQLSVL.

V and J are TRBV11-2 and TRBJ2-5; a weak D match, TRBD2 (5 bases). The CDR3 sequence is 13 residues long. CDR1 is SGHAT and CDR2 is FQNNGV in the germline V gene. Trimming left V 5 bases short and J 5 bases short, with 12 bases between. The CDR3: CASSRGRSETQYF. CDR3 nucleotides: TGTGCCAGCAGCCGCGGGCGGAGTGAGACCCAGTACTTC.

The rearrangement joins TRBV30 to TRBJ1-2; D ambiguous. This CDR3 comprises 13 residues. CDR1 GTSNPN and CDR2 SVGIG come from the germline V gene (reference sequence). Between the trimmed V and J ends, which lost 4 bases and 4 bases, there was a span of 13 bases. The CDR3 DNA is TGTGCCTGGACACCTGGCTCTACCTATGGCTACACCTTC. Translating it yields CAWTPGSTYGYTF.

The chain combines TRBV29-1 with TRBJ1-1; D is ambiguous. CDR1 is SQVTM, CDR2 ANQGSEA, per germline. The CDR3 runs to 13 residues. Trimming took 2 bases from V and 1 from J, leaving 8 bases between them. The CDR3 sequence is CSVEYRQNTEAFF. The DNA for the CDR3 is TGCAGCGTTGAATATAGGCAGAACACTGAAGCTTTCTTT.

CDR3 sequence (DNA): TGTGCCAGCAGCTCTACCAGGGATAATCCCTACGAGCAGTACTTC. It translates to CASSSTRDNPYEQYF. The chain links TRBV7-3 to TRBJ2-7; maybe TRBD1 (5 bases). V dropped 4 bases and J dropped 2 bases, with 15 bases sitting between them. Looked up from germline, CDR1 is SGHTA and CDR2 is FQGTGA. CDR3 size: 15 residues.